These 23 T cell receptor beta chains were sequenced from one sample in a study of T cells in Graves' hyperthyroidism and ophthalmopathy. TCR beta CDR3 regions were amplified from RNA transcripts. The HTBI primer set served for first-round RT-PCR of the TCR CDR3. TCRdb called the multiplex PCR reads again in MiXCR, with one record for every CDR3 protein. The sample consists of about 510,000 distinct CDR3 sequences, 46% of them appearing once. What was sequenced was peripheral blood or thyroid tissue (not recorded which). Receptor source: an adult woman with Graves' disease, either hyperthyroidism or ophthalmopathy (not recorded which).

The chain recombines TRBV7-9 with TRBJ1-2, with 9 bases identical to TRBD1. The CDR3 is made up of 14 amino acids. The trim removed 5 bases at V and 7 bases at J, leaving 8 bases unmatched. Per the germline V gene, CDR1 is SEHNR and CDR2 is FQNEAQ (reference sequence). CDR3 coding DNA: TGTGCCAGCAGCCCAACAGGGGGCGAAATTGGCTACACCTTC. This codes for CASSPTGGEIGYTF. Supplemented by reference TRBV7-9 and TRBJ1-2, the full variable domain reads DTGVSQNPRHKITKRGQNVTFRCDPISEHNRLYWYRQTLGQGPEFLTYFQNEAQLEKSRLLSDRFSAERPKGSFSTLEIQRTEQGDSAMYLCASSPTGGEIGYTFGSGTRLTVV.

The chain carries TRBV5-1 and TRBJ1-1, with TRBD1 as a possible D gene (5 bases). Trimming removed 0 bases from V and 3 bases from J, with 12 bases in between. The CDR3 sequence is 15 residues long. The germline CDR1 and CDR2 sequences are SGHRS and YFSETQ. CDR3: CASSLVMGVDTEAFF. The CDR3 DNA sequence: TGCGCCAGCAGCTTGGTTATGGGGGTCGACACTGAAGCTTTCTTT. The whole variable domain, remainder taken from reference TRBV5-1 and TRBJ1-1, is KAGVTQTPRYLIKTRGQQVTLSCSPISGHRSVSWYQQTPGQGLQFLFEYFSETQRNKGNFPGRFSGRQFSNSRSEMNVSTLELGDSALYLCASSLVMGVDTEAFFGQGTRLTVV.

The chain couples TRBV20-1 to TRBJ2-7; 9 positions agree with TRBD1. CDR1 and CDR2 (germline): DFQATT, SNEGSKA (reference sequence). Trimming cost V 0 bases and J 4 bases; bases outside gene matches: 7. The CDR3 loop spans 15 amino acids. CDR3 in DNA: TGCAGTGCTAGAGATATACGACAGGGGGAGTACGAGCAGTACTTC. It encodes CSARDIRQGEYEQYF.

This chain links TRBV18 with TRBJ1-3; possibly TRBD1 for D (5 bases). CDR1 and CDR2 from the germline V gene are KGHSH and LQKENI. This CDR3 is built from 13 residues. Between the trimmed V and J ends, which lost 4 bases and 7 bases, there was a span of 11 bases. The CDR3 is CASSLLGVNTIYF. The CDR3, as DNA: TGTGCCAGCTCACTCCTGGGGGTGAACACCATATATTTT. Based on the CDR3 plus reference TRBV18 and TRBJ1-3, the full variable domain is NAGVMQNPRHLVRRRGQEARLRCSPMKGHSHVYWYRQLPEEGLKFMVYLQKENIIDESGMPKERFSAEFPKEGPSILRIQQVVRGDSAAYFCASSLLGVNTIYFGEGSWLTVV.

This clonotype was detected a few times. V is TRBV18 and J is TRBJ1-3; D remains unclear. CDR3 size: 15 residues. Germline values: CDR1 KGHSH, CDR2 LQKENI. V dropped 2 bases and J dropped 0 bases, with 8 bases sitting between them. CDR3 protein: CASSPSSSSGNTIYF. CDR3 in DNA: TGTGCCAGCTCACCATCTTCCAGCTCTGGAAACACCATATATTTT.

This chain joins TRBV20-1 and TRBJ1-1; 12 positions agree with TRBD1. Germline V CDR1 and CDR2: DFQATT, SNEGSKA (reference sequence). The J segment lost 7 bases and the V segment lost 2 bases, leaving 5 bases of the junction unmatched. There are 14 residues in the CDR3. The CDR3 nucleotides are TGCAGTGCTAGACCGGGACAGGGGGCTGGTGAAGCTTTCTTT. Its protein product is CSARPGQGAGEAFF.

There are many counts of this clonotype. The CDR3 nucleotides read TGTGCCAGTAAGGGTAACCGGAACACTGAAGCTTTCTTT. It specifies CASKGNRNTEAFF. J is TRBJ1-1 and V is TRBV19, with D unresolved. V shed 7 bases and J shed 1 base, with 10 bases lying between them. This CDR3 has 13 amino acids. CDR1 and CDR2 from the germline V gene are LNHDA and SQIVND (reference sequence).

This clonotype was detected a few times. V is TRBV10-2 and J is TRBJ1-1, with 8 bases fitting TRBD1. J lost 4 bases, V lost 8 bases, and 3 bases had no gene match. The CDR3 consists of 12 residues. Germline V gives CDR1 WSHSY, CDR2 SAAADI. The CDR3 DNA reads TGCGCCAGCTCGACAGGGGCCACTGAAGCTTTCTTT. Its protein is CASSTGATEAFF.

The CDR3 nucleotides are TGTGCCATCAGTGACTGGACAGACAACTATGGCTACACCTTC. Protein: CAISDWTDNYGYTF. The chain combines TRBV10-3 with TRBJ1-2; D is perhaps TRBD1 (6 bases). This CDR3 spans 14 amino acids. Germline V lookup: CDR1 ENHRY, CDR2 SYGVKD. V was clipped by 3 bases and J by 2 bases, with 10 bases between them.

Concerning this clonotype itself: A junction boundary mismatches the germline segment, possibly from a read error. CDR3 loop: CASRQDVIGAF. CDR3 nucleotide sequence: TGTGCCAGCAGGCAGGATGTAATCGGAGCTTTC. The chain uses TRBV2 and TRBJ2-6, with D unclear. Germline V lookup: CDR1 SNHLY, CDR2 FYNNEI. The CDR3 is made up of 11 amino acids.

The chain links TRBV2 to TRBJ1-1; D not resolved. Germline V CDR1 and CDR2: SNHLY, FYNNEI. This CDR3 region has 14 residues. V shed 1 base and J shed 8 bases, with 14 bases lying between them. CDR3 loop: CASSEGRQYYEAFF. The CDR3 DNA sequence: TGTGCCAGCAGTGAAGGACGGCAGTACTACGAAGCTTTCTTT.

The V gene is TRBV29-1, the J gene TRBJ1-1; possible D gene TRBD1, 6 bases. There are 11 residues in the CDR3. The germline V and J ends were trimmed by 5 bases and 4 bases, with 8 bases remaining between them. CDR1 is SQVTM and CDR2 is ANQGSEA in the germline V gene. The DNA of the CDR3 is TGCAGCGTTCAGGGGAGCACTGAAGCTTTCTTT. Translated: CSVQGSTEAFF.

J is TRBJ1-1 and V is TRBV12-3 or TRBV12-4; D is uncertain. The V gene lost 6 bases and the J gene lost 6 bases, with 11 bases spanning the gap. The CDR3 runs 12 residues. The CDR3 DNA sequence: TGTGCCAGCAGCGACACCTACTCTGAAGCTTTCTTT. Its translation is CASSDTYSEAFF.

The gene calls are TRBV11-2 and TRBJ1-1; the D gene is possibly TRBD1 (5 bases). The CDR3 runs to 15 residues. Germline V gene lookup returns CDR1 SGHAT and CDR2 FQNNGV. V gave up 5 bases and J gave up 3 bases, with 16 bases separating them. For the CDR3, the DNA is TGTGCCAGCAGCAATCGGGTCCGCAGGGACACTGAAGCTTTCTTT. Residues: CASSNRVRRDTEAFF.

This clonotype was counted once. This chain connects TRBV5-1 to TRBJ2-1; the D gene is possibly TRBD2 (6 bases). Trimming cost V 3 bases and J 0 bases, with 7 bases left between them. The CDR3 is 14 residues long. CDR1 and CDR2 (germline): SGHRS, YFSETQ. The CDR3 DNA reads TGCGCCAGCAGCTGGAGGGGCTCCTACAATGAGCAGTTCTTC. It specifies CASSWRGSYNEQFF. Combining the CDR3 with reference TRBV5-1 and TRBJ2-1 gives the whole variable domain KAGVTQTPRYLIKTRGQQVTLSCSPISGHRSVSWYQQTPGQGLQFLFEYFSETQRNKGNFPGRFSGRQFSNSRSEMNVSTLELGDSALYLCASSWRGSYNEQFFGPGTRLTVL.

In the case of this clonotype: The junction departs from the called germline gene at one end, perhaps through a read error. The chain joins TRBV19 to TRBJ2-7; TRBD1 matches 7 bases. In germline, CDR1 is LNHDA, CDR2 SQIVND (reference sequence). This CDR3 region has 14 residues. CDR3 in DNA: TGTGCCAGTAGTGGCGACAGGGTCTCCAACGAGCAGTACTTC. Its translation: CASSGDRVSNEQYF.

This CDR3 reads CASSEADGTYGYTF. The DNA for the CDR3 is TGTGCCAGCAGTGAAGCGGACGGGACGTATGGCTACACCTTC. The chain has TRBV2 and TRBJ1-2, with a weak D call TRBD1 (5 bases). Germline V gene sequence: CDR1 SNHLY, CDR2 FYNNEI. This CDR3 has 14 amino acids. V was pared by 0 bases and J by 5 bases, with 10 bases between.

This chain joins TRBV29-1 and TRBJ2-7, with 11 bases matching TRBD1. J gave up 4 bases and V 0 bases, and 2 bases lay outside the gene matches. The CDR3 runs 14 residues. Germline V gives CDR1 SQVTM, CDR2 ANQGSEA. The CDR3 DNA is TGCAGCGTTGAAGATGGGGACAGGGGGTACGAGCAGTACTTC. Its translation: CSVEDGDRGYEQYF.

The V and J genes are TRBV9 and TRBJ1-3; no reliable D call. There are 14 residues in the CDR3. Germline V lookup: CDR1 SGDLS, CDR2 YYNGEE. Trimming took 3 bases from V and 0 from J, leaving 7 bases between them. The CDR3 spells CASSEQSSGNTIYF. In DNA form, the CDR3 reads TGTGCCAGCAGCGAACAGTCCTCTGGAAACACCATATATTTT.

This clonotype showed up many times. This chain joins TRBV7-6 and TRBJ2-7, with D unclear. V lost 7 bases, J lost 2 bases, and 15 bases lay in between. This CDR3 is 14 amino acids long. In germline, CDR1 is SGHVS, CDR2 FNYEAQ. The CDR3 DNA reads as TGTGCCAGCAAAATGTACCGGGCCCCCTACGAGCAGTACTTC. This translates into CASKMYRAPYEQYF.

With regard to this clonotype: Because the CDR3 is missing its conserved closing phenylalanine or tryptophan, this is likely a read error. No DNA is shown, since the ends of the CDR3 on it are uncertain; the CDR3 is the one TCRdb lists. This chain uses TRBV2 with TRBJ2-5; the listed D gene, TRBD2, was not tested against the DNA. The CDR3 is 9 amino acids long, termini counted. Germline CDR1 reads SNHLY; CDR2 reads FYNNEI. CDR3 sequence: CASSLEGNT.

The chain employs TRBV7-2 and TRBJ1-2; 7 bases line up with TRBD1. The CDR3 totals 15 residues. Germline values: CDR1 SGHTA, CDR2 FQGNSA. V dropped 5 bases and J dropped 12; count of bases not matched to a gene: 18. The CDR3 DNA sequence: TGTGCCAGCAGCCTCGGAGCGGGCAGGGGGGGGGGAAACACCTTC. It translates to CASSLGAGRGGGNTF.

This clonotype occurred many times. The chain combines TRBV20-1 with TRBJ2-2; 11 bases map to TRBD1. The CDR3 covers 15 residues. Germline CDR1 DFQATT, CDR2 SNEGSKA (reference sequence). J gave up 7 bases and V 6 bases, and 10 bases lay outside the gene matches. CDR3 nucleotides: TGCAGTGCCCTGACCGGACAGGGGGCGAGCGGGGAGCTGTTTTTT. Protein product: CSALTGQGASGELFF.